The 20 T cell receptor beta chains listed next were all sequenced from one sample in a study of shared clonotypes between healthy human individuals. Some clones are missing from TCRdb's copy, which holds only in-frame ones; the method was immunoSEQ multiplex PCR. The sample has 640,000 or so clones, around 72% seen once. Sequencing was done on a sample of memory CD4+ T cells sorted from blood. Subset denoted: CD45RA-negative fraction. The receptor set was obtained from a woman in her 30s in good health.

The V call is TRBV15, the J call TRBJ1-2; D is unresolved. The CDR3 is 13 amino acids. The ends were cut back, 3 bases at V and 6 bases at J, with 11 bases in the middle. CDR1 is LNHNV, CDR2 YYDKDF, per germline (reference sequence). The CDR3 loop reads CATSSYRADGYTF. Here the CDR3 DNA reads TGTGCCACCAGCAGTTACCGGGCTGATGGCTACACCTTC. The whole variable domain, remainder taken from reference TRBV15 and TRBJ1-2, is DAMVIQNPRYQVTQFGKPVTLSCSQTLNHNVMYWYQQKSSQAPKLLFHYYDKDFNNEADTPDNFQSRRPNTSFCFLDIRSPGLGDTAMYLCATSSYRADGYTFGSGTRLTVV.

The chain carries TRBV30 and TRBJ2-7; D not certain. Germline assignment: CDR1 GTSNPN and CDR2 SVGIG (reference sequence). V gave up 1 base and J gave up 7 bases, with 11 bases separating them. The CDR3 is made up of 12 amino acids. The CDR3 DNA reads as TGTGCCTGGAGTGCCTCCGCCTGGGAGCAGTACTTC. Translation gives CAWSASAWEQYF.

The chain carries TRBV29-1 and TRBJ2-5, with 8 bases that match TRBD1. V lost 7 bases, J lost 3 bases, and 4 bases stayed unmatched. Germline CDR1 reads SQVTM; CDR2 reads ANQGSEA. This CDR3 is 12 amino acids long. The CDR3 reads CSGQGAEETQYF. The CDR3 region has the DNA TGCAGCGGGCAGGGGGCCGAAGAGACCCAGTACTTC.

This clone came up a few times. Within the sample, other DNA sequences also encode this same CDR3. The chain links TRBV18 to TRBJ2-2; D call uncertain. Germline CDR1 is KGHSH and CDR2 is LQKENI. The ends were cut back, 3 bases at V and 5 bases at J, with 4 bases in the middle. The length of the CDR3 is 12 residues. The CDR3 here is CASSPLTGELFF. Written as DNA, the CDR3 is TGTGCCAGCTCACCTCTAACCGGGGAGCTGTTTTTT.

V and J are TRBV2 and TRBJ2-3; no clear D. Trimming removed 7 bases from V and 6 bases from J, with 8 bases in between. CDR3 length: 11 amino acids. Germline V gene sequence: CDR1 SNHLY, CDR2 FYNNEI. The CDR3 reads CASTRSDTQYF. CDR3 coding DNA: TGTGCCAGCACGCGTTCCGATACGCAGTATTTT.

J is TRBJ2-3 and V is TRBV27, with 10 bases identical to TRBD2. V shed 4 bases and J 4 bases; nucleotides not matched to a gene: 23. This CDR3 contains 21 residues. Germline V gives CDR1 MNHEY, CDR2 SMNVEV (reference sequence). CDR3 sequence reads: CASSSPLGSGRPIVKADTQYF. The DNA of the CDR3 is TGTGCCAGCAGTTCCCCCCTGGGTAGCGGGAGGCCCATCGTCAAGGCAGATACGCAGTATTTT.

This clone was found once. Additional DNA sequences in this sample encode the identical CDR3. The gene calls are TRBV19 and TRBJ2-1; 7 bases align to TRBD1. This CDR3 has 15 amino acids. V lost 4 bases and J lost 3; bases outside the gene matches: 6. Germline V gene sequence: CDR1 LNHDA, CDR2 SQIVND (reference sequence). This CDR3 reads CASSRQGVDYNEQFF. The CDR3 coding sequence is TGTGCCAGTAGTAGACAGGGAGTGGACTACAATGAGCAGTTCTTC.

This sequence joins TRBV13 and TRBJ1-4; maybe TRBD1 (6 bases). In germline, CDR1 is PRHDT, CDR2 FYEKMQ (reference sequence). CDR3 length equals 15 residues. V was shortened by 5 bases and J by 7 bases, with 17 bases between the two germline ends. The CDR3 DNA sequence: TGTGCCAGCAGCCCCCCGGGGGGGCAGGGTGAAAAACTGTTTTTT. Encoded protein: CASSPPGGQGEKLFF.

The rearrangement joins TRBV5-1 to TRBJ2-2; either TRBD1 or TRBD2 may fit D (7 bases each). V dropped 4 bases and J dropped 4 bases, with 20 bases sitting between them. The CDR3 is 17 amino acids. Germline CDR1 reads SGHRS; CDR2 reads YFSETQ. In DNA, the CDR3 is TGCGCCAGCAGCCCGGGGGGACAGACAACCGCCACCGGGGAGCTGTTTTTT. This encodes CASSPGGQTTATGELFF.

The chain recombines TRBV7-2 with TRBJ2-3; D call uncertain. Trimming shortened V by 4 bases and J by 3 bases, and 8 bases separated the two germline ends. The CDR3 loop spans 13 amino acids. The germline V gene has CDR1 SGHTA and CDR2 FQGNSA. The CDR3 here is CASSYERTDTQYF. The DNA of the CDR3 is TGTGCCAGCAGCTACGAGCGTACAGATACGCAGTATTTT.

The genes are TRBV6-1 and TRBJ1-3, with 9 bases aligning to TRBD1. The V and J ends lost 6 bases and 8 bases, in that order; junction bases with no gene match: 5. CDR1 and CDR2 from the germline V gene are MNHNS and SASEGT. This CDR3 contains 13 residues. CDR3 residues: CASSPGQGYTIYF. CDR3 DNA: TGTGCCAGCAGCCCGGGACAGGGATACACCATATATTTT.

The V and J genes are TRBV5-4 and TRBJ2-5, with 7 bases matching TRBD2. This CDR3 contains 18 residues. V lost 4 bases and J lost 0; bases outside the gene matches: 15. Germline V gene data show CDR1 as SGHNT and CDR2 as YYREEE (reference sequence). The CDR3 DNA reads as TGTGCCAGCAGCAAAAGCGGGGTACGGATCTTGTACCAAGAGACCCAGTACTTC. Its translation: CASSKSGVRILYQETQYF.

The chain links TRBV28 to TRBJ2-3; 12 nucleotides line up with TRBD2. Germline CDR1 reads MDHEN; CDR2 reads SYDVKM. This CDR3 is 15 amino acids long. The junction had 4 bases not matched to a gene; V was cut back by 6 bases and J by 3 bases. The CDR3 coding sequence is TGTGCCAGCAGATGGACTAGCGGGACAACAGATACGCAGTATTTT. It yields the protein CASRWTSGTTDTQYF. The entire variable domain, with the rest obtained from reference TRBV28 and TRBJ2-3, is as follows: DVKVTQSSRYLVKRTGEKVFLECVQDMDHENMFWYRQDPGLGLRLIYFSYDVKMKEKGDIPEGYSVSREKKERFSLILESASTNQTSMYLCASRWTSGTTDTQYFGPGTRLTVL.

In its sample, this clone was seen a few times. The CDR3 sequence is CASSMYSGSAETQYF. DNA for the CDR3: TGTGCCAGCAGCATGTATAGCGGGAGTGCAGAGACCCAGTACTTC. The genes are TRBV5-6 and TRBJ2-5; 9 bases agree with TRBD2. This CDR3 is 15 amino acids long. With V trimmed by 4 bases and J by 4 bases, 8 bases remained unmatched. The germline CDR1 and CDR2 sequences are SGHDT and YYEEEE. Full variable domain (rest looked up from reference TRBV5-6 and TRBJ2-5): DAGVTQSPTHLIKTRGQQVTLRCSPKSGHDTVSWYQQALGQGPQFIFQYYEEEERQRGNFPDRFSGHQFPNYSSELNVNALLLGDSALYLCASSMYSGSAETQYFGPGTRLLVL.

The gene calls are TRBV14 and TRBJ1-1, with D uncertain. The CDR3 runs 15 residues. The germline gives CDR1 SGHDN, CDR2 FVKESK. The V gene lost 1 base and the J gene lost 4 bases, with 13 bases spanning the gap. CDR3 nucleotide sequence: TGTGCCAGCAGCCAAGGAGTCCGGGTCCGCACTGAAGCTTTCTTT. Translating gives CASSQGVRVRTEAFF. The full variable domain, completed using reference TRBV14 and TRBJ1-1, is EAGVTQFPSHSVIEKGQTVTLRCDPISGHDNLYWYRRVMGKEIKFLLHFVKESKQDESGMPNNRFLAERTGGTYSTLKVQPAELEDSGVYFCASSQGVRVRTEAFFGQGTRLTVV.

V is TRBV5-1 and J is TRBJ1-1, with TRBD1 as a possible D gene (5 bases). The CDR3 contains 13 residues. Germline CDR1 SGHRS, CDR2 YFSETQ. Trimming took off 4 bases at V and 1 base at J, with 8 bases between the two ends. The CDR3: CASSATGNTEAFF. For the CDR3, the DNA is TGCGCCAGCAGCGCAACAGGGAACACTGAAGCTTTCTTT. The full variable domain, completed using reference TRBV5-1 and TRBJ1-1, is KAGVTQTPRYLIKTRGQQVTLSCSPISGHRSVSWYQQTPGQGLQFLFEYFSETQRNKGNFPGRFSGRQFSNSRSEMNVSTLELGDSALYLCASSATGNTEAFFGQGTRLTVV.

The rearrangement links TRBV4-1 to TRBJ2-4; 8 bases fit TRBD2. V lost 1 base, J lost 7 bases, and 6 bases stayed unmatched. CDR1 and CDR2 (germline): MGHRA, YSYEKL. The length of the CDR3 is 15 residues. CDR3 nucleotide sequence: TGCGCCAGCAGCCAAGTAGGCGGGAGGCGGAACATTCAGTACTTC. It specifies CASSQVGGRRNIQYF.

The CDR3 DNA follows: TGCGCCAGCAGCCAGTTTACAGGGGGCGAAGAGCAGTTCTTC. Protein sequence: CASSQFTGGEEQFF. The V and J genes are TRBV4-1 and TRBJ2-1; 9 bases fit TRBD1. V was pared by 3 bases and J by 10 bases, with 7 bases of the junction left unmatched. Germline CDR1 and CDR2: MGHRA and YSYEKL. There are 14 residues in the CDR3.

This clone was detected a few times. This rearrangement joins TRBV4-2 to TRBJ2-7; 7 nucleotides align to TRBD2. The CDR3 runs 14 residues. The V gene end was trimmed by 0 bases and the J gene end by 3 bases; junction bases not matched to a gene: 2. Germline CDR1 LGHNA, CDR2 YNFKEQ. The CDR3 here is CASSQDGGGYEQYF. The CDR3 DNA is TGTGCCAGCAGCCAAGATGGGGGGGGCTACGAGCAGTACTTC.

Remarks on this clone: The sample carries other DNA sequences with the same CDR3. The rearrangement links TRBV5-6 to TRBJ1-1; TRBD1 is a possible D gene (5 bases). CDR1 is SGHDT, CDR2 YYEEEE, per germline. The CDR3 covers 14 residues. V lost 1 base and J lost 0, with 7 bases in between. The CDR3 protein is CASSLLGVNTEAFF. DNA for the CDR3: TGTGCCAGCAGCTTGCTGGGGGTGAACACTGAAGCTTTCTTT. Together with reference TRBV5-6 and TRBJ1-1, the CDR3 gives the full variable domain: DAGVTQSPTHLIKTRGQQVTLRCSPKSGHDTVSWYQQALGQGPQFIFQYYEEEERQRGNFPDRFSGHQFPNYSSELNVNALLLGDSALYLCASSLLGVNTEAFFGQGTRLTVV.